Listed below are T cell receptor beta chains from one sample, sequenced in a study of monozygotic twins with inflammatory bowel disease. Following a re-call of the 5' RACE reads, TCRdb has one entry per CDR3 protein and lacks DNA. This sample lists some 300,000 distinct CDR3 sequences; its ten largest clones have roughly 5.2%. The specimen sequenced was blood. These receptors were collected from a human donor with ulcerative colitis or Crohn's disease, or a healthy co-twin of an affected twin (not recorded which). Each CDR3 is given with its conserved first and last residue.

>TRBV24-1|TRBJ2-5
CATSDGPVTQYF
>TRBV7-2|TRBJ1-4
CASSSGAEKLFF
>TRBV9|TRBJ1-4
CASSPRDGGNEKLFF
>TRBV5-1|TRBJ2-7
CASSLGLLTGGLEQYF
>TRBV12-3/TRBV12-4|TRBJ1-2
CASSSPRGSSTFYGYTF
>TRBV7-9|TRBJ1-3
CASSTRDGGNTIYF
>TRBV5-4|TRBJ2-7
CASSRDRGTGEQYF
>TRBV7-2|TRBJ1-2
CASSPRTGDGSGYTF
>TRBV19|TRBJ2-5
CASSITGDVTQYF
>TRBV2|TRBJ2-1
CASSEAPISRGRVKQFF
>TRBV11-2|TRBJ1-5
CASSWTGGNQPQHF
>TRBV6-2/TRBV6-3|TRBJ2-1
CASRKAGVTNEQFF
>TRBV19|TRBJ2-1
CASSRILAGDIHEQFF
>TRBV6-5|TRBJ1-1
CASSYNWVLIPTEAFF
>TRBV3-1|TRBJ2-7
CASSPGLAAWEQYF
>TRBV20-1|TRBJ2-4
CSARVTMAAIQYF
>TRBV14|TRBJ1-1
CASSQVTPGPNTEAFF
>TRBV6-1|TRBJ1-5
CASSTGTYNNQPQHF
>TRBV7-9|TRBJ1-2
CASSFGVYLEETGYTF
>TRBV20-1|TRBJ2-5
CSAGLAGGAFETQYF
>TRBV6-5|TRBJ2-1
CASRRSGRNEQFF
>TRBV7-8|TRBJ1-5
CASSWGLYGNQPQHF
>TRBV2|TRBJ2-6
CASSRDRGDVLTF
>TRBV18|TRBJ2-5
CASSPSGYETQYF
>TRBV10-1|TRBJ2-1
CASSESGLAGVNHEQFF
>TRBV7-8|TRBJ2-7
CASSPQPGLAPREQYF
>TRBV24-1|TRBJ2-1
CATSDPGPEQFF
>TRBV10-3|TRBJ1-2
CAISESPLRSQLDGYTF
>TRBV11-2|TRBJ2-7
CASSPSAGRVRQYF
>TRBV28|TRBJ1-4
CASSLGGTGEKLFF
>TRBV28|TRBJ2-6
CASSLLGQGFSGANVLTF
>TRBV12-3/TRBV12-4|TRBJ2-7
CASSPLGSSYEQYF
>TRBV7-2|TRBJ2-7
CASSLKLAGLTYEQYF
>TRBV20-1|TRBJ2-7
CSARSVDSFYEQYF
>TRBV9|TRBJ2-2
CASSENTSGGENTGELFF
>TRBV20-1|TRBJ1-1
CSAIRGHRTEAFF
>TRBV7-2|TRBJ2-2
CASSLVSGGPGELFF
>TRBV6-2/TRBV6-3|TRBJ1-5
CASSYSGLSNQPQHF
>TRBV18|TRBJ1-4
CASSLGHRNEKLFF
>TRBV5-6|TRBJ2-1
CASSPPIPPKEYNEQFF
>TRBV5-1|TRBJ2-1
CASRFPAQGLGDEQFF
>TRBV20-1|TRBJ1-5
CSARDGSLGPQHF
>TRBV12-3/TRBV12-4|TRBJ1-1
CASKHRGLNPEAFF
>TRBV4-3|TRBJ2-2
CASSQGLITGELFF
>TRBV10-3|TRBJ2-3
CAIKREFTSTDTQYF
>TRBV27|TRBJ1-6
CASSLRDGNSPLHF
>TRBV5-1|TRBJ2-7
CASSEDFFGQYF
>TRBV5-1|TRBJ2-2
CASSLTSGVNTGELFF
>TRBV10-3|TRBJ2-3
CAISQLAGTDKPDTQYF
>TRBV10-3|TRBJ2-5
CANSPSGGGQETQYF
>TRBV7-2|TRBJ2-1
CASSSPGVYNEQFF
>TRBV7-7|TRBJ2-1
CASSFTVAGGVNEQFF
>TRBV7-2|TRBJ1-1
CASSLQGAVNTEAFF
>TRBV28|TRBJ2-7
CAIQRGSSYEQYF